This T cell receptor beta chain comes out of a study of technical replicates of blood from four donors. Method: immunoSEQ multiplex PCR; TCRdb's copy keeps in-frame clones and lacks some. The sample has tens of thousands of clones, over 90% seen once. The germline gives CDR1 SQVTM, CDR2 ANQGSEA. V dropped 2 bases and J dropped 7 bases, with 6 bases sitting between them. The CDR3 is 11 residues long. V usage is TRBV29-1 and J usage is TRBJ2-1; D is uncertain. This receptor was identified in a human donor in good health. The material sequenced was T cells isolated from PBMCs. DNA for the CDR3: TGCAGCGTTGAATCCGTTAATGAGCAGTTCTTC. Translated: CSVESVNEQFF.